These 16 T cell receptor beta chains were sequenced from one sample in a study of early T cells in non-severe SARS-CoV-2 infection. TCRdb independently ran MiXCR on the 5' RACE reads; one entry per CDR3 protein. The table has about 60,000 distinct CDR3 sequences, around 10% seen once; the top ten hold 15% to 20%. The sequenced material came from whole blood. Every receptor here comes from an adult who was a healthcare worker with PCR-confirmed SARS-CoV-2 infection or an uninfected control (not recorded which).

The rearrangement links TRBV28 to TRBJ2-4; 11 bases match TRBD1. Germline lookup yields CDR1 MDHEN and CDR2 SYDVKM. Trimming at V came to 4 bases and at J to 5 bases, leaving 7 bases not matched to a gene. The CDR3 runs to 16 residues. CDR3 DNA sequence: TGTGCCAGCAGTTCCGGACAGGGGGCCCCCCAAAACATTCAGTACTTC. Translated, it gives CASSSGQGAPQNIQYF.

This clonotype appeared many times. J is TRBJ1-1 and V is TRBV12-3 or TRBV12-4, with unresolved D. With 6 bases removed from V and 6 bases from J, the gap between germline ends came to 11 bases. This CDR3 region has 12 residues. This CDR3 is CASSRGLAEAFF. CDR3 sequence (DNA): TGTGCCAGCAGCCGCGGCTTGGCTGAAGCTTTCTTT.

This clonotype was observed at least ten times. V and J are TRBV7-2 and TRBJ1-6; 7 bases agree with TRBD1. Losses at the gene ends were 5 bases for V and 7 bases for J; bases not matched to a gene: 8. Looked up from germline, CDR1 is SGHTA and CDR2 is FQGNSA. The CDR3 loop spans 15 amino acids. In DNA form, the CDR3 reads TGTGCCAGCAGCCCAGCCCCGGGACAGAATTCACCCCTCCACTTT. It encodes CASSPAPGQNSPLHF.

This sequence joins TRBV7-2 and TRBJ2-5; D may be TRBD2 (5 bases). Trimming took off 3 bases at V and 4 bases at J, with 9 bases between the two ends. From germline, CDR1 is SGHTA and CDR2 FQGNSA. The CDR3 is made up of 13 amino acids. The CDR3 protein is CASSFGAAETQYF. CDR3 sequence (DNA): TGTGCCAGCAGCTTCGGAGCGGCAGAGACCCAGTACTTC.

The chain is built from TRBV6-2 or TRBV6-3 and TRBJ2-7; tentative D call: TRBD1 (6 bases). V was trimmed by 5 bases and J by 3 bases, leaving 17 bases between them. Germline CDR1 MNHEY, CDR2 SVGEGT. This CDR3 comprises 15 residues. The CDR3 sequence: CASSPPGASYYEQYF. Written as DNA, the CDR3 is TGTGCCAGCAGTCCTCCAGGGGCTTCCTACTACGAGCAGTACTTC.

This clonotype has only a few counts. The V and J genes are TRBV6-1 and TRBJ1-5; D not resolved. The CDR3 covers 14 residues. Germline CDR1 MNHNS, CDR2 SASEGT. Trimming took 2 bases from V and 3 from J, leaving 8 bases between them. Here the CDR3 reads CASSERRVNQPQHF. The CDR3 bases are TGTGCCAGCAGTGAAAGGAGAGTCAATCAGCCCCAGCATTTT.

This clonotype was picked up many times. In DNA form, the CDR3 reads TGTGCCAGCAGCGGACGGGGGGCGCAAGAGACCCAGTACTTC. It encodes CASSGRGAQETQYF. The chain links TRBV11-2 to TRBJ2-5; possibly TRBD2 for D (7 bases). The V end lost 5 bases, the J end lost 2 bases, and 12 bases lay between the germline ends. Germline assignment: CDR1 SGHAT and CDR2 FQNNGV. The CDR3 extends over 14 amino acids.

The V gene is TRBV3-1, the J gene TRBJ1-1; a possible D gene is TRBD1 (5 bases). The V gene's germline CDR1 is LGHDT and CDR2 YNNKEL (reference sequence). The CDR3 runs to 14 residues. The V gene lost 3 bases and the J gene lost 5 bases, with 13 bases spanning the gap. The CDR3 loop reads CASSQSHWGTEAFF. The CDR3 DNA is TGTGCCAGCAGCCAGAGTCATTGGGGGACTGAAGCTTTCTTT.

This clonotype was counted many times. The gene calls are TRBV20-1 and TRBJ2-7, with 14 bases fitting TRBD2. The CDR3 is 14 residues long. V trimming: 6 bases; J trimming: 2 bases; junction bases outside the gene matches: 3. In germline, CDR1 is DFQATT, CDR2 SNEGSKA (reference sequence). CDR3 DNA: TGCAGTGCCCGACTAGCGGGAGGGACCTACGAGCAGTACTTC. Encoded protein: CSARLAGGTYEQYF.

This clonotype was observed a few times. CDR3 sequence reads: CASARLAGANSYNEQFF. In nucleotides, the CDR3 is TGTGCCAGCGCCAGACTAGCGGGGGCTAACTCCTACAATGAGCAGTTCTTC. V usage is TRBV10-3 and J usage is TRBJ2-1; 12 nucleotides line up with TRBD2. Germline V CDR1 and CDR2: ENHRY, SYGVKD. The CDR3 covers 17 residues. V shed 10 bases and J 0 bases; nucleotides not matched to a gene: 10.

This clonotype turned up a few times. This sequence joins TRBV7-3 and TRBJ2-1, with 10 bases fitting TRBD2. The CDR3 extends over 18 amino acids. J was trimmed by 7 bases and V by 5 bases; bases with no gene match: 17. Germline CDR1 reads SGHTA; CDR2 reads FQGTGA. The DNA for the CDR3 is TGTGCCAGCAGCCCCACCCGACGACTAGCGGGTAAACGGAATGAGCAGTTCTTC. It is translated as CASSPTRRLAGKRNEQFF.

This clonotype was observed a few times. CDR3 amino acids: CASSQLDRSVSGNTIYF. The CDR3 nucleotides are TGTGCCAGCAGCCAATTGGACCGGAGCGTCTCTGGAAACACCATATATTTT. The chain links TRBV4-2 to TRBJ1-3, with D unclear. Per germline, CDR1 LGHNA and CDR2 YNFKEQ. The V end lost 2 bases, the J end lost 0 bases, and 14 bases lay between the germline ends. The CDR3 extends over 17 amino acids.

This chain links TRBV28 with TRBJ1-1, with D possibly TRBD1 on 5 matching bases. Per germline, CDR1 MDHEN and CDR2 SYDVKM. This CDR3 comprises 14 residues. Trimming took off 0 bases at V and 2 bases at J, with 7 bases between the two ends. CDR3 in DNA: TGTGCCAGCAGTTTATGGGGGGGAAACACTGAAGCTTTCTTT. Its protein is CASSLWGGNTEAFF.

This clonotype was counted ten times or more. This chain connects TRBV20-1 to TRBJ2-1; D is uncertain. The ends were cut back, 4 bases at V and 10 bases at J, with 11 bases in the middle. Germline values: CDR1 DFQATT, CDR2 SNEGSKA (reference sequence). The CDR3 has 11 residues. CDR3 in DNA: TGCAGTGCTACGACCGAGTGGGAGCAGTTCTTC. Translated, it gives CSATTEWEQFF.

A few counts support this clonotype. CDR3: CASRQPATYEQYF. CDR3 DNA sequence: TGTGCCAGCAGACAGCCGGCTACCTACGAGCAGTACTTC. The genes are TRBV11-2 and TRBJ2-7; D is unclear. Germline lookup yields CDR1 SGHAT and CDR2 FQNNGV. This CDR3 is 13 amino acids long. Trimming pared 6 bases from V and 2 bases from J, leaving 11 bases between.

This clonotype was seen a few times. The chain employs TRBV29-1 and TRBJ2-6; no firm D call. The V gene lost 3 bases and the J gene lost 4 bases, with 4 bases spanning the gap. The CDR3 length is 12 residues. Germline-derived CDR1 and CDR2 are SQVTM and ANQGSEA. CDR3 protein: CSVETGANVLTF. CDR3 DNA sequence: TGCAGCGTTGAGACCGGGGCCAACGTCCTGACTTTC.